Listed here are 17 T cell receptor beta chains from one sample, sequenced in a study of cytomegalovirus exposure and HLA in healthy donors (dated by TCRdb to about 2017). The library was made by the immunoSEQ multiplex PCR assay. For the multiplex PCR, a mixture combining 60 forward primers for TCR Vbeta segments and 13 reverse primers for TCR Jbeta segments was used. The table comes from immuneACCESS by way of TCRdb, which keeps in-frame sequences with V and J called. Part of the clones is missing from these tables; in studies checked, under half for an unresolved V gene and the rest for unknown reasons. The sample yields around 99,000 clones; roughly 73% were counted once. Jointly, the top ten make up 7.8% of the sample. The specimen was PBMCs. All receptors derive from a man aged 25-40 years in good health and CMV-seronegative.

With respect to this clone: Here the CDR3 omits its conserved ending phenylalanine or tryptophan, so a read error is the likely source. The gene calls are TRBV7-8 and TRBJ2-6; tentative D call: TRBD1 (6 bases). Per the germline V gene, CDR1 is SGHVS and CDR2 is FQNEAQ. Trimming left V 4 bases short and J 4 bases short, with 14 bases between. The CDR3 covers 16 residues. The CDR3 DNA reads as TGTGCCAGCAGCTCCCGCCAGGGGACAGGGGCCAACGTCCTGACTTCC. Its translation is CASSSRQGTGANVLTS.

This rearrangement joins TRBV29-1 to TRBJ2-6; no definite D call. V was cut by 6 bases and J by 0 bases, with 6 bases left in between. CDR1 SQVTM and CDR2 ANQGSEA come from the germline V gene. This CDR3 is built from 13 residues. The CDR3, as DNA: TGCAGCGTAGCGCCCTCTGGGGCCAACGTCCTGACTTTC. Amino acids: CSVAPSGANVLTF.

V gene TRBV4-1 combines with J gene TRBJ1-4; tentatively, D is TRBD1 (6 bases). The V end was cut by 1 base, the J end by 3 bases, with 9 bases between. Per germline, CDR1 MGHRA and CDR2 YSYEKL. The length of the CDR3 is 15 residues. CDR3 DNA sequence: TGCGCCAGCAGCCAAGCGGACAGCTCTAATGAAAAACTGTTTTTT. This codes for CASSQADSSNEKLFF.

This chain joins TRBV11-2 and TRBJ2-5; TRBD2 agrees at 13 bases. CDR1 is SGHAT, CDR2 FQNNGV, per germline. V lost 6 bases, J lost 4 bases, and 5 bases stayed unmatched. This CDR3 contains 15 residues. The CDR3 sequence: CASSPGLAGAETQYF. In DNA, the CDR3 is TGTGCCAGCAGTCCTGGACTAGCGGGAGCAGAGACCCAGTACTTC.

This clone came up once. CDR3 loop: CASSLVQALAKNIQYF. As DNA, the CDR3 is TGTGCCAGCAGCTTAGTGCAGGCATTAGCCAAAAACATTCAGTACTTC. The rearrangement links TRBV7-2 to TRBJ2-4; D is undetermined. The germline CDR1 and CDR2 sequences are SGHTA and FQGNSA. Trimming pared 1 base from V and 0 bases from J, leaving 10 bases between. CDR3 size: 16 residues.

DNA for the CDR3: TGTGCCAGCAGTTACCGGGGTTCGGGTAATGAGCAGTTCTTC. Its translation is CASSYRGSGNEQFF. The chain has TRBV6-6 and TRBJ2-1; a possible D gene is TRBD2 (5 bases). This CDR3 is 14 amino acids long. Germline V gene sequence: CDR1 MNHNY, CDR2 SVGAGI (reference sequence). V lost 2 bases and J lost 7, with 12 bases in between.

This clone was observed a single time. The gene calls are TRBV7-3 and TRBJ1-1, with a possible D match to TRBD1 (6 bases). From germline, CDR1 is SGHTA and CDR2 FQGTGA. The CDR3 covers 17 residues. V gave up 5 bases and J gave up 1 base, with 20 bases separating them. Written as DNA, the CDR3 is TGTGCCAGCAGCCCTGGACCCAGGGGACCGAAGAACACTGAAGCTTTCTTT. This translates into CASSPGPRGPKNTEAFF.

The rearrangement links TRBV7-6 to TRBJ2-7; 7 bases agree with TRBD1. The V gene end was trimmed by 0 bases and the J gene end by 3 bases; junction bases not matched to a gene: 8. The CDR3 is 16 amino acids. Germline CDR1 is SGHVS and CDR2 is FNYEAQ. This chain's CDR3 is CASSLAGTALSYEQYF. CDR3 DNA: TGTGCCAGCAGCTTAGCGGGGACAGCCCTAAGCTACGAGCAGTACTTC.

The rearrangement uses TRBV28 and TRBJ2-7; D remains unclear. The V end lost 6 bases, the J end lost 3 bases, and 9 bases lay between the germline ends. The CDR3 runs 12 residues. The germline gives CDR1 MDHEN, CDR2 SYDVKM. Here the CDR3 reads CASSVSGYEQYF. CDR3 DNA sequence: TGTGCCAGCAGCGTCTCGGGCTACGAGCAGTACTTC.

The V and J genes are TRBV29-1 and TRBJ1-4; 7 nucleotides match TRBD1. V trimming: 6 bases; J trimming: 3 bases; junction bases outside the gene matches: 10. The CDR3 loop spans 15 amino acids. Germline CDR1 SQVTM, CDR2 ANQGSEA. CDR3: CSVGFPGQPNEKLFF. CDR3 coding DNA: TGCAGCGTGGGATTTCCGGGACAGCCTAATGAAAAACTGTTTTTT.

This clone came up a few times. The V gene is TRBV7-9, the J gene TRBJ1-1, with TRBD1 matching 8 bases. Looked up from germline, CDR1 is SEHNR and CDR2 is FQNEAQ (reference sequence). CDR3 length: 13 amino acids. The V and J ends lost 6 bases and 3 bases, in that order; junction bases with no gene match: 3. As DNA, the CDR3 is TGTGCCAGCAGTTTGACAGGGGACACTGAAGCTTTCTTT. It encodes CASSLTGDTEAFF.

J is TRBJ2-3 and V is TRBV7-3; TRBD1 aligns across 7 bases. The V segment lost 1 base and the J segment 6 bases; nucleotides outside the gene matches: 10. Germline V CDR1 and CDR2: SGHTA, FQGTGA. This CDR3 comprises 16 residues. The CDR3 loop reads CASSLMAQGTGDTQYF. CDR3 coding DNA: TGTGCCAGCAGCTTAATGGCACAGGGGACGGGGGATACGCAGTATTTT.

The chain uses TRBV6-1 and TRBJ2-1, with 8 bases that match TRBD1. Germline V gene lookup returns CDR1 MNHNS and CDR2 SASEGT. The CDR3 length is 15 residues. The V gene end was trimmed by 4 bases and the J gene end by 6 bases; junction bases not matched to a gene: 8. The CDR3 nucleotides are TGTGCCAGCAGTGGGCCTTGGACAGGGATCAATGAGCAGTTCTTC. Its translation: CASSGPWTGINEQFF.

This chain connects TRBV9 to TRBJ2-7, with 7 bases lining up with TRBD1. CDR1 SGDLS and CDR2 YYNGEE come from the germline V gene. The CDR3 runs 15 residues. J gave up 7 bases and V 1 base, and 11 bases lay outside the gene matches. In DNA form, the CDR3 reads TGTGCCAGCAGCGTACCCCGACAGGGCCTTAGGGAGCAGTACTTC. This translates into CASSVPRQGLREQYF.

The gene calls are TRBV7-9 and TRBJ2-7; possibly TRBD1 for D (5 bases). Germline CDR1 SEHNR, CDR2 FQNEAQ (reference sequence). Trimming left V 5 bases short and J 4 bases short, with 15 bases between. The CDR3 totals 14 residues. Here the CDR3 DNA reads TGTGCCAGCAGCCCCGACAGCTTACAATACGAGCAGTACTTC. This codes for CASSPDSLQYEQYF.

The chain is built from TRBV27 and TRBJ1-5; D uncertain. This CDR3 is built from 17 residues. CDR1 MNHEY and CDR2 SMNVEV come from the germline V gene (reference sequence). V lost 2 bases, J lost 6 bases, and 20 bases lay in between. CDR3 region: CASSLESPPRGSQPQHF. Here the CDR3 DNA reads TGTGCCAGCAGTTTAGAATCCCCCCCCAGAGGGAGTCAGCCCCAGCATTTT.

The rearrangement links TRBV28 to TRBJ1-1, with D tentatively TRBD1 (5 bases). Germline-derived CDR1 and CDR2 are MDHEN and SYDVKM. The CDR3 totals 13 residues. Trimming left V 8 bases short and J 4 bases short, with 14 bases between. CDR3 sequence reads: CASVPRGGTEAFF. CDR3 coding DNA: TGTGCCAGCGTACCAAGGGGAGGCACTGAAGCTTTCTTT.